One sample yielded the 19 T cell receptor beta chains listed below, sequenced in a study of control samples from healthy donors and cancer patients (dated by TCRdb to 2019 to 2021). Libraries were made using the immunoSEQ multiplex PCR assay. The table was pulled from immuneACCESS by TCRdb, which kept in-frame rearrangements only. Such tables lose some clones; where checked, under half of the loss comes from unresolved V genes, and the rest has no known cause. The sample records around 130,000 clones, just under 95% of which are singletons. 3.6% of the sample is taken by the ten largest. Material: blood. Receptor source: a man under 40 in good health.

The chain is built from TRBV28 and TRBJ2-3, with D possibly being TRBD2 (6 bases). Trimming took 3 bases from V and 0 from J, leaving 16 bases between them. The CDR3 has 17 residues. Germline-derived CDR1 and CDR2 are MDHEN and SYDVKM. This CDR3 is CASSFGDSLGSTDTQYF. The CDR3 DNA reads TGTGCCAGCAGTTTTGGGGACTCCCTCGGGAGCACAGATACGCAGTATTTT.

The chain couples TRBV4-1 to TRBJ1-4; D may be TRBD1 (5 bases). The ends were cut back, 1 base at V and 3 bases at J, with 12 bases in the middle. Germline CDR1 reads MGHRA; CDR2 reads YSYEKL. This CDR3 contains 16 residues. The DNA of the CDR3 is TGCGCCAGCAGCCAAGTGGGGGGGTACGCTAATGAAAAACTGTTTTTT. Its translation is CASSQVGGYANEKLFF.

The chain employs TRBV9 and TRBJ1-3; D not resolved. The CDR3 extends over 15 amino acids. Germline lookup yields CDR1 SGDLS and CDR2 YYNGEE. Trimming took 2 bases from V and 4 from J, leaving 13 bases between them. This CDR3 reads CASSVEGLNGNTIYF. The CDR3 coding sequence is TGTGCCAGCAGCGTCGAAGGGCTCAACGGAAACACCATATATTTT.

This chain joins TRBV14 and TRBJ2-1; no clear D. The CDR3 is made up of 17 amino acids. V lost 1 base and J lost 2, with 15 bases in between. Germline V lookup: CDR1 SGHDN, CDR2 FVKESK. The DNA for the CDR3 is TGTGCCAGCAGCCAAGTCGGTAGGCTTCGCCCCTACAATGAGCAGTTCTTC. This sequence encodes CASSQVGRLRPYNEQFF.

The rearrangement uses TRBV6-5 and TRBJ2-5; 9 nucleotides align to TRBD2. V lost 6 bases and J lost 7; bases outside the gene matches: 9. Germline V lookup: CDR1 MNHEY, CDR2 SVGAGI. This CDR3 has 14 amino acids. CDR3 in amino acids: CASRGLAGSGTQYF. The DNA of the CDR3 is TGTGCCAGCAGGGGGCTAGCGGGGTCGGGGACCCAGTACTTC.

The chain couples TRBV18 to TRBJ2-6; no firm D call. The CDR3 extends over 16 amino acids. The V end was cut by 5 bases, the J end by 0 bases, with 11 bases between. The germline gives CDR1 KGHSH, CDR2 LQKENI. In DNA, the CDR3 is TGTGCCAGCTCAGAGGCAGGTAACTCTGGGGCCAACGTCCTGACTTTC. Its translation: CASSEAGNSGANVLTF.

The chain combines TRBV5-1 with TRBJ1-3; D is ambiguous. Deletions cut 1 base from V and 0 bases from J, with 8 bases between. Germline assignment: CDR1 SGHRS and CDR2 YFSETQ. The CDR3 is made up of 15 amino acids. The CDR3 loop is CASSLSVSSGNTIYF. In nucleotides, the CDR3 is TGCGCCAGCAGCTTGAGTGTCAGCTCTGGAAACACCATATATTTT.

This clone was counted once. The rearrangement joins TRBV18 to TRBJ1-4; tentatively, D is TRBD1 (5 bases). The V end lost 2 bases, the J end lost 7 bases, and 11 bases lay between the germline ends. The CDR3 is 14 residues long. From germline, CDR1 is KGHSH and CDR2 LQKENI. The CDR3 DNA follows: TGTGCCAGCTCACCAACGGGGGTCGTTGAAAAACTGTTTTTT. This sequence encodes CASSPTGVVEKLFF. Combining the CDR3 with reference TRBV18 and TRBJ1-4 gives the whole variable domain NAGVMQNPRHLVRRRGQEARLRCSPMKGHSHVYWYRQLPEEGLKFMVYLQKENIIDESGMPKERFSAEFPKEGPSILRIQQVVRGDSAAYFCASSPTGVVEKLFFGSGTQLSVL.

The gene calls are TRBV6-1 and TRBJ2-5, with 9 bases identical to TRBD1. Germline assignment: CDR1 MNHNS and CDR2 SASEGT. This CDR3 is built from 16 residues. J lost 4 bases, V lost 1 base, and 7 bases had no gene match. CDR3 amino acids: CASSEDRGLVLETQYF. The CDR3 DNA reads TGTGCCAGCAGTGAAGACAGGGGGCTAGTATTAGAGACCCAGTACTTC.

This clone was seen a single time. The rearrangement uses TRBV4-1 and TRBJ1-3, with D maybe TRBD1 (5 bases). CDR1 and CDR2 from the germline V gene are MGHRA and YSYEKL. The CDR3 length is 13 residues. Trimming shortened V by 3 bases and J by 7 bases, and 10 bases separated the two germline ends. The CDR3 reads CASSQGGWNTIYF. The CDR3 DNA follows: TGCGCCAGCAGCCAGGGGGGTTGGAACACCATATATTTT.

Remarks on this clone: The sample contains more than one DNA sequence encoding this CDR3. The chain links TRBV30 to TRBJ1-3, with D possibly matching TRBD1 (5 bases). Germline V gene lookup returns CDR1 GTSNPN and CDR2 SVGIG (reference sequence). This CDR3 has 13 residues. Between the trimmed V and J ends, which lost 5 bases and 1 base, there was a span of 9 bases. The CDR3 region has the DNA TGTGCCTGGGGGAGGGGATCTGGAAACACCATATATTTT. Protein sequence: CAWGRGSGNTIYF.

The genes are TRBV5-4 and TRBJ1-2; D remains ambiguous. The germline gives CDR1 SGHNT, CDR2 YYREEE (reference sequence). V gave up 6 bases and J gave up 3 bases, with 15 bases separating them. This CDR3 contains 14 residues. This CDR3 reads CASTAGSGDYGYTF. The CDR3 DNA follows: TGTGCCAGCACCGCAGGTTCTGGGGACTATGGCTACACCTTC.

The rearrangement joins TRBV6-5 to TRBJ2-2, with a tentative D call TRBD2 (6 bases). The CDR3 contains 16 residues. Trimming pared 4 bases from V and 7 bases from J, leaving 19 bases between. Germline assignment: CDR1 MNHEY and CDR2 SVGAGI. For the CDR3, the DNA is TGTGCCAGCAGTTGGGGACGGGGAGGATCGGGCGGGGAGCTGTTTTTT. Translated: CASSWGRGGSGGELFF.

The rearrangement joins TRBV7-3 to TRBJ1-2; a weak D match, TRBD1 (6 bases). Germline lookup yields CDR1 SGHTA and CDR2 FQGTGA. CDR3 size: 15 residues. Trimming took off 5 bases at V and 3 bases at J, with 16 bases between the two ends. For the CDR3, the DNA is TGTGCCAGCAGCCTAGACCCGACAGGCTACTATGGCTACACCTTC. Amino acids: CASSLDPTGYYGYTF.

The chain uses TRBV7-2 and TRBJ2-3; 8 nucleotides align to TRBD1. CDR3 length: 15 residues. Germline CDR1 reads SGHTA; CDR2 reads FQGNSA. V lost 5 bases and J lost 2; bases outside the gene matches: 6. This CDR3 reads CASSLRGRNTDTQYF. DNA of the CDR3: TGTGCCAGCAGCCTCAGGGGGCGCAACACAGATACGCAGTATTTT.

The CDR3 loop is CASLDRGLGDTQYF. In DNA form, the CDR3 reads TGTGCCAGTCTCGACAGGGGGCTCGGAGATACGCAGTATTTT. The V call is TRBV19, the J call TRBJ2-3; 10 nucleotides line up with TRBD1. CDR1 is LNHDA and CDR2 is SQIVND in the germline V gene (reference sequence). Trimming took 8 bases from V and 5 from J; bases not matched to a gene: 7. CDR3 length equals 14 residues.

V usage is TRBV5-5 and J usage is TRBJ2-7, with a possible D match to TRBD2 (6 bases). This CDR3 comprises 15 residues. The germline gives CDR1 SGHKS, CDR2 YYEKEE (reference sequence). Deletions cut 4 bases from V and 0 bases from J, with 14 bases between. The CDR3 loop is CASSPPGLSSYEQYF. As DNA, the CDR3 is TGTGCCAGCAGCCCTCCGGGACTGAGCTCCTACGAGCAGTACTTC.

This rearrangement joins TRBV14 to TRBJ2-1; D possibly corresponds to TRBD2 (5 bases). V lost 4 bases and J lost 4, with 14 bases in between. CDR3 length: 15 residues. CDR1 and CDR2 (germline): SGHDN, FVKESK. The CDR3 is CASSPVGSGYNEQFF. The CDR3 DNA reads TGTGCCAGCAGCCCCGTAGGCAGCGGTTACAATGAGCAGTTCTTC.

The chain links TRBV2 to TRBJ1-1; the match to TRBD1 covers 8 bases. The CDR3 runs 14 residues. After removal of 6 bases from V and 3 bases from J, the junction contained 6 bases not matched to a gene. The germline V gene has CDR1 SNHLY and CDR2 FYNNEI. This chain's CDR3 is CASRLRGLDTEAFF. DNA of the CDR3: TGTGCCAGCAGACTCAGGGGGCTGGACACTGAAGCTTTCTTT.